This T cell receptor (beta chain) is drawn from a study of OX40 agonist ivuxolimab in advanced cancers. Study as a whole: All patients had ivuxolimab intravenously every 2 weeks at 0.01 to 10 mg/kg. Participants averaged 60 years of age (range 23 to 79) and were over 75% male.

Broader study findings: CD4+ and CD8+ blood T cells expanded clonally by week 6 at 0.1 to 3.0 mg/kg. Among T cells, CD8+ cells averaged more expanded clones than CD4+ cells.

About this clone: What it binds is not known.

TCRdb keeps only in-frame clones here, not all; method: immunoSEQ multiplex PCR. Of about 37,000 clones listed, 60% to 80% were seen once; the top ten hold approximately 22%. This specimen was CD4+ or CD8+ T cells sorted from blood, taken in a trial of the OX40 agonist ivuxolimab. This clonotype originated in an adult with an advanced solid tumor such as melanoma, head and neck, liver or kidney cancer.

DNA for the CDR3: TGCAGCGTCCGGCTAAGACAGGACCTGGAGGGGGATACGCAGTATTTT. This sequence encodes CSVRLRQDLEGDTQYF. The gene calls are TRBV29-1 and TRBJ2-3; D might be TRBD1 or TRBD2, each matching 6 bases. Trimming took 6 bases from V and 6 from J, leaving 25 bases between them. There are 16 residues in the CDR3. The germline V gene has CDR1 SQVTM and CDR2 ANQGSEA.